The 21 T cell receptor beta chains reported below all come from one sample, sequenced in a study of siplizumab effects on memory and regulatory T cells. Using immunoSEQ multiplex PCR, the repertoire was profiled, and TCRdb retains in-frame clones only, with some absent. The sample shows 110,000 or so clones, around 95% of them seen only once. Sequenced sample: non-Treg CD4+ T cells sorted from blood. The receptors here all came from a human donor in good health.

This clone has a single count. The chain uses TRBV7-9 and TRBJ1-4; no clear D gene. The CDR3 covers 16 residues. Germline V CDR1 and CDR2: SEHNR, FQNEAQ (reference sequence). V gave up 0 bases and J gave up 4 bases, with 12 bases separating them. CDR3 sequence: CASSLARGEDNEKLFF. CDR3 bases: TGTGCCAGCAGCTTAGCCCGGGGAGAAGATAATGAAAAACTGTTTTTT. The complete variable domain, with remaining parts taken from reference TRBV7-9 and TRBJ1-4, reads DTGVSQNPRHKITKRGQNVTFRCDPISEHNRLYWYRQTLGQGPEFLTYFQNEAQLEKSRLLSDRFSAERPKGSFSTLEIQRTEQGDSAMYLCASSLARGEDNEKLFFGSGTQLSVL.

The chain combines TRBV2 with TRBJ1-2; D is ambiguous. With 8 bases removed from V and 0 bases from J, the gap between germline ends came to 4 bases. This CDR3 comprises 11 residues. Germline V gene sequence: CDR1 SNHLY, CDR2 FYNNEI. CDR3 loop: CASGTNYGYTF. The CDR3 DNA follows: TGTGCCAGCGGGACTAACTATGGCTACACCTTC.

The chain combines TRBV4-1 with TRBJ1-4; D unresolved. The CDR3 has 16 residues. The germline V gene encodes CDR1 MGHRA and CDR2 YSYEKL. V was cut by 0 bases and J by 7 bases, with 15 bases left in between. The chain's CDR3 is CASSQDQNTLSEKLFF. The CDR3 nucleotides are TGCGCCAGCAGCCAAGATCAGAACACCCTTTCTGAAAAACTGTTTTTT.

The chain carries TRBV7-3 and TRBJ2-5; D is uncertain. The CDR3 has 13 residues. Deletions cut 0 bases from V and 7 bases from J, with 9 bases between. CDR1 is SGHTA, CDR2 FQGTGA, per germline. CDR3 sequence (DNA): TGTGCCAGCAGCTTAACGGTGGGCGGGACCCAGTACTTC. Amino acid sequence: CASSLTVGGTQYF.

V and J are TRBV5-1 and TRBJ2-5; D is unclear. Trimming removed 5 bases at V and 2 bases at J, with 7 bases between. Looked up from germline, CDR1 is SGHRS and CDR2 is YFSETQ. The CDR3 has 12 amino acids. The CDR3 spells CASSRDQETQYF. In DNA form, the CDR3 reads TGCGCCAGCAGTAGGGATCAAGAGACCCAGTACTTC.

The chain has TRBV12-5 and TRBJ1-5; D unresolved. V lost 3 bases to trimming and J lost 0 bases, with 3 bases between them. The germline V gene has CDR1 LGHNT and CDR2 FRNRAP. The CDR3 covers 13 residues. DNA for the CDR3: TGTGCTAGTGGTTTAGATAGCAATCAGCCCCAGCATTTT. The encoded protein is CASGLDSNQPQHF.

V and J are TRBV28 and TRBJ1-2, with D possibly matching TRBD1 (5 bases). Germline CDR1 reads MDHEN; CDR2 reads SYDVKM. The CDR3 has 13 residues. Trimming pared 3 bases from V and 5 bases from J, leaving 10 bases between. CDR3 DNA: TGTGCCAGCAGTTTTGGGGGAGGGTATGGCTACACCTTC. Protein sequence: CASSFGGGYGYTF.

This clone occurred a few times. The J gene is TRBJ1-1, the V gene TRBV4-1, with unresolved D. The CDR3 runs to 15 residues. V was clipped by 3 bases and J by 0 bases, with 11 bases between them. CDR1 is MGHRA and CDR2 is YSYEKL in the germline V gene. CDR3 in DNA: TGCGCCAGCAGCCACGGAAGGCTTTTGAACACTGAAGCTTTCTTT. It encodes CASSHGRLLNTEAFF.

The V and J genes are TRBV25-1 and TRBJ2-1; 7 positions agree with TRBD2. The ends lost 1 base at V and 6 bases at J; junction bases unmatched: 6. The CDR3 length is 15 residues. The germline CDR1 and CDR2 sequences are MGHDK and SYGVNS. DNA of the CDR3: TGTGCCAGCAGTGAATGGGGGGGGTCTGGCAATGAGCAGTTCTTC. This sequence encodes CASSEWGGSGNEQFF. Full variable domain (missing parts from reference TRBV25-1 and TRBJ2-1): EADIYQTPRYLVIGTGKKITLECSQTMGHDKMYWYQQDPGMELHLIHYSYGVNSTEKGDLSSESTVSRIRTEHFPLTLESARPSHTSQYLCASSEWGGSGNEQFFGPGTRLTVL.

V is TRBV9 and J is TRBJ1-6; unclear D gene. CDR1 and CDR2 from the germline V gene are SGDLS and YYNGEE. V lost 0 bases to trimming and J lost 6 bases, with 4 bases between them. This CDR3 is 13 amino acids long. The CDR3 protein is CASSVESNSPLHF. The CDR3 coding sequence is TGTGCCAGCAGCGTAGAGTCTAATTCACCCCTCCACTTT.

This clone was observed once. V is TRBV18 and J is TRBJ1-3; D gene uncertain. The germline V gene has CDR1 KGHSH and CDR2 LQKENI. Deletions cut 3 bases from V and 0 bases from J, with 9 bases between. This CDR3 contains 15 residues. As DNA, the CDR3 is TGTGCCAGCTCACCGGGGATTGGCTCTGGAAACACCATATATTTT. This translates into CASSPGIGSGNTIYF.

CDR3 amino acids: CASSERSAKNIQYF. The CDR3 nucleotides are TGTGCCAGCAGTGAACGGTCTGCCAAAAACATTCAGTACTTC. The chain carries TRBV2 and TRBJ2-4; D remains ambiguous. Trimming removed 2 bases at V and 1 base at J, with 6 bases between. The CDR3 spans 14 residues. Germline CDR1 and CDR2: SNHLY and FYNNEI.

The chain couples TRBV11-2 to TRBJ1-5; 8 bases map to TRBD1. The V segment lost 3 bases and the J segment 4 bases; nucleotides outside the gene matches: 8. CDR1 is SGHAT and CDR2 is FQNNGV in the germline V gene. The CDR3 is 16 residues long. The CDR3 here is CASSLTGQGLNQPQHF. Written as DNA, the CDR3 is TGTGCCAGCAGCTTGACCGGACAGGGATTAAATCAGCCCCAGCATTTT.

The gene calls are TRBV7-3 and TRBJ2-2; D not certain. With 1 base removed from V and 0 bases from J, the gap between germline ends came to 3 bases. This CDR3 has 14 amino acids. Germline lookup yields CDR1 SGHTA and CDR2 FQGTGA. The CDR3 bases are TGTGCCAGCAGCTTAAACTCGAACACCGGGGAGCTGTTTTTT. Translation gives CASSLNSNTGELFF.

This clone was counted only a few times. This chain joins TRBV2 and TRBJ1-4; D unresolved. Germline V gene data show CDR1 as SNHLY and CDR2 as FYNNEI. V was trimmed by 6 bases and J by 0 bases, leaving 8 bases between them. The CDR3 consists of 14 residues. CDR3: CASSKHATNEKLFF. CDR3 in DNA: TGTGCCAGCAGCAAACATGCAACTAATGAAAAACTGTTTTTT.

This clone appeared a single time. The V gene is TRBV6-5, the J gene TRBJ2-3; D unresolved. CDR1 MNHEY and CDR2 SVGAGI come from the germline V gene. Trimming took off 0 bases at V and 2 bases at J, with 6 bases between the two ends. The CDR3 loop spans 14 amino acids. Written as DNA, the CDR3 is TGTGCCAGCAGTTACTCACGGTCCACAGATACGCAGTATTTT. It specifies CASSYSRSTDTQYF.

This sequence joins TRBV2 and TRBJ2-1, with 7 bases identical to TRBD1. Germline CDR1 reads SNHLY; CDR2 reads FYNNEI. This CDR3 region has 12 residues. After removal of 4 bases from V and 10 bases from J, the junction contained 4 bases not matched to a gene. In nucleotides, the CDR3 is TGTGCCAGCAGTGCTGGACAGGAAGAGCAGTTCTTC. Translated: CASSAGQEEQFF.

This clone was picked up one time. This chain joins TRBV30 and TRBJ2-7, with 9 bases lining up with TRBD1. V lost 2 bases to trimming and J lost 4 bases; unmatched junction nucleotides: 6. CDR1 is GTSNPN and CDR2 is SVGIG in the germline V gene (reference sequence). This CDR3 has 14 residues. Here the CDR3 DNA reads TGTGCCTGGAGTCTAGACAGGGGGACATACGAGCAGTACTTC. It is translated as CAWSLDRGTYEQYF.

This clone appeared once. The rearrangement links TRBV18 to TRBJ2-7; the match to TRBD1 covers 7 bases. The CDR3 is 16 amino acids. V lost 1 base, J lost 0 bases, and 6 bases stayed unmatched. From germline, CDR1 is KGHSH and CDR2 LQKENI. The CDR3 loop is CASSPQSGQVSYEQYF. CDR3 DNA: TGTGCCAGCTCACCACAGAGCGGACAGGTCTCCTACGAGCAGTACTTC.

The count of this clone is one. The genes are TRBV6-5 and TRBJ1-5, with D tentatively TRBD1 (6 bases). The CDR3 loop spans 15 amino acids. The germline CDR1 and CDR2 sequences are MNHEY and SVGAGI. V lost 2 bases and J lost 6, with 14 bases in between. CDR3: CASSYGGQGGQPQHF. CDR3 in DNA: TGTGCCAGCAGTTACGGGGGGCAGGGAGGTCAGCCCCAGCATTTT.

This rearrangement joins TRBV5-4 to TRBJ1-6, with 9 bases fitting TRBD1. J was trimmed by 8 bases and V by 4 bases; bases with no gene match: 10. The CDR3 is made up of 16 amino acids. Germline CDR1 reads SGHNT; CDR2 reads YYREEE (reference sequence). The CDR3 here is CASSPTGGRRDSPLHF. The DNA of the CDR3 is TGTGCCAGCAGCCCTACAGGGGGCAGGCGCGATTCACCCCTCCACTTT.